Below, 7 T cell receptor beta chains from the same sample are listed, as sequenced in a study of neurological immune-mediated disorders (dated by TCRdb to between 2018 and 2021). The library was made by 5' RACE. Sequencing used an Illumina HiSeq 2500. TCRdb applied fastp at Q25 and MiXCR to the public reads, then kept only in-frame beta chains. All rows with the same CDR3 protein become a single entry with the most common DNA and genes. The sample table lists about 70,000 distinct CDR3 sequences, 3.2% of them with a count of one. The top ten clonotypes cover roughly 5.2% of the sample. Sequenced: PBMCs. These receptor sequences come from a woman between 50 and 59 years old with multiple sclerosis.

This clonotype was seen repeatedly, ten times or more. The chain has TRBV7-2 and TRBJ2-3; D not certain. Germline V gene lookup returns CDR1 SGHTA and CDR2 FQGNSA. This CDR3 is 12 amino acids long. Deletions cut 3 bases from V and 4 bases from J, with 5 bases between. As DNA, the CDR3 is TGTGCCAGCAGCTTTCCTCCAGATACGCAGTATTTT. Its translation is CASSFPPDTQYF.

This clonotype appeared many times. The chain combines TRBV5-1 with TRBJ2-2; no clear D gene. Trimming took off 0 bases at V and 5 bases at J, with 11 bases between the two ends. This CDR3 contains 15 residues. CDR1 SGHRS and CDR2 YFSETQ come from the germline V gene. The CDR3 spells CASSLAGPETGELFF. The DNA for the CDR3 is TGCGCCAGCAGCTTGGCCGGGCCGGAGACCGGGGAGCTGTTTTTT.

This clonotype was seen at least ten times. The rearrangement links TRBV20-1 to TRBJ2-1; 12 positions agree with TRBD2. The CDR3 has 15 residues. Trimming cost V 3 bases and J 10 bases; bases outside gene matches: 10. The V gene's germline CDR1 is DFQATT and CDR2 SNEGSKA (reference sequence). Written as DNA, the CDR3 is TGCAGTGCTAGGGGTTGGGGACTAGCGGGTTCGGAGCAGTTCTTC. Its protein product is CSARGWGLAGSEQFF.

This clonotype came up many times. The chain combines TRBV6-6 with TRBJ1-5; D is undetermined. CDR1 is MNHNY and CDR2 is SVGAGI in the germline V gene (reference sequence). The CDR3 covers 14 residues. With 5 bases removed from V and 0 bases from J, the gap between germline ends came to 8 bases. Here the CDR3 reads CASSDGYSNQPQHF. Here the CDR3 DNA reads TGTGCCAGCAGTGACGGTTATAGCAATCAGCCCCAGCATTTT.

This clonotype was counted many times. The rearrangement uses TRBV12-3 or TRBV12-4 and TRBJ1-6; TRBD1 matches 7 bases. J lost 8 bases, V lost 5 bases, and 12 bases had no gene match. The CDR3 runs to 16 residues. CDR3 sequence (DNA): TGTGCCAGCAGTCCGCAACTGACAGGGTCGGATTCACCCCTCCACTTT. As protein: CASSPQLTGSDSPLHF.

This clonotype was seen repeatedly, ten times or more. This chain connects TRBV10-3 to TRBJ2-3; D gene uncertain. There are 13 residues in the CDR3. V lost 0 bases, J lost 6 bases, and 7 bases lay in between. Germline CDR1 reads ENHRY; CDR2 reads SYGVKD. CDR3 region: CAISESARDTQYF. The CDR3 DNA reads TGTGCCATCAGTGAGTCGGCTCGCGATACGCAGTATTTT.

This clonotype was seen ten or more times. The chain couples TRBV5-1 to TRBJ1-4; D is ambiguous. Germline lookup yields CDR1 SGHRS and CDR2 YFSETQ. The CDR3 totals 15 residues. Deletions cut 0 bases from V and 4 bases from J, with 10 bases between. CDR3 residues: CASSLALQNNEKLFF. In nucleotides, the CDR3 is TGCGCCAGCAGCTTGGCCCTGCAGAATAATGAAAAACTGTTTTTT.